What follows are 11 T cell receptor beta chains derived from one specimen sequenced in a study of blood T cells in healthy people across ages (dated by TCRdb to 2013 to 2016). Library prep was done by 5' RACE. The reads were generated on an Illumina HiSeq 2500. A second PCR of about 7 to 12 cycles was performed with a sample-barcoded 5' primer and a J-beta primer mix. TCRdb cleaned the public reads at Q25 with fastp, built clones with MiXCR and kept in-frame beta chains. For every CDR3 protein sequence, its rows merge into one entry that carries the most common genes and DNA. Counted in this sample were about a million distinct CDR3 sequences; around two fifths of them appeared once. Of the sample, 10% to 15% falls within the top ten clones. Specimen: blood. These receptors were collected from a man aged 18 to 29 in good health.

This clonotype was detected only a few times. The rearrangement links TRBV7-3 to TRBJ2-3; TRBD1 matches 7 bases. The germline CDR1 and CDR2 sequences are SGHTA and FQGTGA. The CDR3 has 16 residues. J was trimmed by 3 bases and V by 5 bases; bases with no gene match: 11. CDR3 region: CASSERGQTDTDTQYF. CDR3 coding DNA: TGTGCCAGCAGCGAACGGGGACAGACGGATACAGATACGCAGTATTTT.

About this clonotype: A junction end diverges from the germline sequence, so it may reflect a read error. The chain combines TRBV9 with TRBJ1-2, with D unclear. Germline assignment: CDR1 SGDLS and CDR2 YYNGEE. CDR3 size: 13 residues. The CDR3 bases are TGTGCCAGCAGCGATCCGGTTAACTATGACTACACCTTC. This gives the protein CASSDPVNYDYTF.

The chain carries TRBV12-3 or TRBV12-4 and TRBJ2-7; 7 nucleotides align to TRBD1. Trimming removed 6 bases from V and 4 bases from J; junction bases left unmatched: 6. The CDR3 totals 13 residues. CDR3 loop: CASRNTGDYEQYF. CDR3 nucleotide sequence: TGTGCCAGCAGGAATACAGGGGATTACGAGCAGTACTTC.

CDR3 coding DNA: TGTGCCTGGAGCGAAGCCCCTGGGGGCGTCTCCTACGAGCAGTACTTC. Its translation is CAWSEAPGGVSYEQYF. The chain uses TRBV30 and TRBJ2-7, with a possible D match to TRBD1 (6 bases). Germline CDR1 and CDR2: GTSNPN and SVGIG (reference sequence). There are 16 residues in the CDR3. Deletions cut 3 bases from V and 0 bases from J, with 18 bases between.

The chain recombines TRBV20-1 with TRBJ1-1; D possibly corresponds to TRBD1 (5 bases). This CDR3 is built from 15 residues. Germline loops: CDR1 DFQATT, CDR2 SNEGSKA (reference sequence). Trimming removed 4 bases at V and 2 bases at J, with 17 bases between. The CDR3: CSAIFLGGTNTEAFF. DNA of the CDR3: TGCAGTGCTATTTTCTTAGGTGGGACTAACACTGAAGCTTTCTTT.

A single count supports this clonotype. This sequence joins TRBV29-1 and TRBJ2-1; TRBD2 agrees at 8 bases. Looked up from germline, CDR1 is SQVTM and CDR2 is ANQGSEA. This CDR3 is built from 17 residues. The junction had 20 bases not matched to a gene; V was cut back by 4 bases and J by 9 bases. The DNA for the CDR3 is TGCAGCGTTGGTATGGGGGAACTCGGGGGGGCCCCGGGTGAGCAGTTCTTC. Protein product: CSVGMGELGGAPGEQFF.

The rearrangement joins TRBV6-2 or TRBV6-3 to TRBJ2-2; possibly TRBD1 for D (7 bases). The ends were cut back, 6 bases at V and 1 base at J, with 18 bases in the middle. Germline V lookup: CDR1 MNHEY, CDR2 SVGEGT. CDR3 length: 17 amino acids. The CDR3 sequence: CASRTPPRDRNTGELFF. The CDR3 nucleotides read TGTGCCAGCAGGACGCCACCGCGGGACAGGAACACCGGGGAGCTGTTTTTT.

This chain connects TRBV6-1 to TRBJ2-3, with 11 nucleotides matching TRBD2. CDR1 and CDR2 from the germline V gene are MNHNS and SASEGT. CDR3 length: 17 amino acids. V lost 6 bases and J lost 0; bases outside the gene matches: 8. The CDR3 DNA follows: TGTGCCAGCAGGACGGGGACTAGCGGTACTAGCACAGATACGCAGTATTTT. Amino acid sequence: CASRTGTSGTSTDTQYF.

This clonotype was recorded a few times. A much larger clone lies one base from this, so it may be a read error. The J gene is TRBJ2-5, the V gene TRBV7-2; D gene uncertain. This CDR3 contains 13 residues. Looked up from germline, CDR1 is SGHTA and CDR2 is FQGNSA. The V gene lost 2 bases and the J gene lost 4 bases, with 8 bases spanning the gap. DNA of the CDR3: TGTGCCAGCAGCTTATCGTACCGAGAGACCCAGTACTTC. Protein sequence: CASSLSYRETQYF. Combining the CDR3 with reference TRBV7-2 and TRBJ2-5 gives the whole variable domain GAGVSQSPSNKVTEKGKDVELRCDPISGHTALYWYRQSLGQGLEFLIYFQGNSAPDKSGLPSDRFSAERTGGSVSTLTIQRTQQEDSAVYLCASSLSYRETQYFGPGTRLLVL.

The genes are TRBV20-1 and TRBJ1-5; possibly TRBD1 for D (5 bases). The V end was cut by 2 bases, the J end by 1 base, with 12 bases between. Germline loops: CDR1 DFQATT, CDR2 SNEGSKA (reference sequence). The CDR3 contains 15 residues. The CDR3 DNA reads TGCAGTGCTAGAAGGGGATATCTCAGCAATCAGCCCCAGCATTTT. Its protein product is CSARRGYLSNQPQHF.

This clonotype has just one count. This could be a read error, since a much larger clone is one nucleotide away. The chain combines TRBV20-1 with TRBJ2-7, with 8 nucleotides matching TRBD2. The CDR3 runs to 15 residues. CDR1 DFQATT and CDR2 SNEGSKA come from the germline V gene (reference sequence). V gave up 5 bases and J gave up 3 bases; unmatched junction bases: 12. CDR3 residues: CSAFSRTSGSYEQYF. The CDR3 nucleotides read TGCAGTGCTTTCTCGCGCACTAGCGGAAGCTACGAGCAGTACTTC.